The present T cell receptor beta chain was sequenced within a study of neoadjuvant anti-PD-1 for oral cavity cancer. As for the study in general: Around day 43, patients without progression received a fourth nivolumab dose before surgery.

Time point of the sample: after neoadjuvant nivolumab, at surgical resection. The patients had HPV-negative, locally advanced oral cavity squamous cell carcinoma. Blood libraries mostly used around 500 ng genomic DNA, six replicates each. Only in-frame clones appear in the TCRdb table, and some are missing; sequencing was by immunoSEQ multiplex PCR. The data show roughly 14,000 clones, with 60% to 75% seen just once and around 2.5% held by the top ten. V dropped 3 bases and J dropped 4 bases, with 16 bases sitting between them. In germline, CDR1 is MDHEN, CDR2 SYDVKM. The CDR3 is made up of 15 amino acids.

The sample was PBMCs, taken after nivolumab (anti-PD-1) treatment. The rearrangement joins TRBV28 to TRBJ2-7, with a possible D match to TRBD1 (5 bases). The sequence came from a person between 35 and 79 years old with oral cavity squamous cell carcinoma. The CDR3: CASSLDTDGQYEQYF. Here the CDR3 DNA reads TGTGCCAGCAGTTTGGACACTGACGGGCAGTACGAGCAGTACTTC.